Following are 3 T cell receptor beta chains from one sample sequenced in a study of PD-1 blockade in classical Hodgkin lymphoma. The repertoire was sequenced with immunoSEQ multiplex PCR; TCRdb's copy has only in-frame clones and lacks some. Of around 41,000 clones in the sample, about 65% were seen once. Autologous stem cell transplantation was followed by relapse in every patient, and brentuximab vedotin exposure varied. The sample in question was peripheral blood mononuclear cells (PBMCs), obtained before the second cycle of nivolumab. Receptors originate from a human donor with classical Hodgkin lymphoma.

This CDR3 reads CASSPSTAGATDTQYF. As DNA, the CDR3 is TGCGCCAGCAGCCCGTCGACGGCGGGGGCCACAGATACGCAGTATTTT. The chain links TRBV4-3 to TRBJ2-3; maybe TRBD2 (7 bases). CDR1 is LGHNA and CDR2 is YSLEER in the germline V gene. The germline V and J ends were trimmed by 4 bases and 2 bases, with 16 bases remaining between them. The CDR3 runs to 16 residues.

This clone is categorized as medium-sized. This chain connects TRBV2 to TRBJ1-1; D gene uncertain. The germline CDR1 and CDR2 sequences are SNHLY and FYNNEI. V gave up 7 bases and J gave up 1 base, with 4 bases separating them. The CDR3 consists of 11 residues. In DNA, the CDR3 is TGTGCCAGCACGTCGAACACTGAAGCTTTCTTT. Its protein is CASTSNTEAFF.

The chain carries TRBV4-3 and TRBJ2-1; a possible D gene is TRBD2 (7 bases). The CDR3 has 15 amino acids. Germline CDR1 is LGHNA and CDR2 is YSLEER. V lost 3 bases and J lost 7, with 16 bases in between. The CDR3 region is CASSQGGLLSNEQFF. CDR3 sequence (DNA): TGCGCCAGCAGCCAGGGGGGGCTCCTCTCAAATGAGCAGTTCTTC.